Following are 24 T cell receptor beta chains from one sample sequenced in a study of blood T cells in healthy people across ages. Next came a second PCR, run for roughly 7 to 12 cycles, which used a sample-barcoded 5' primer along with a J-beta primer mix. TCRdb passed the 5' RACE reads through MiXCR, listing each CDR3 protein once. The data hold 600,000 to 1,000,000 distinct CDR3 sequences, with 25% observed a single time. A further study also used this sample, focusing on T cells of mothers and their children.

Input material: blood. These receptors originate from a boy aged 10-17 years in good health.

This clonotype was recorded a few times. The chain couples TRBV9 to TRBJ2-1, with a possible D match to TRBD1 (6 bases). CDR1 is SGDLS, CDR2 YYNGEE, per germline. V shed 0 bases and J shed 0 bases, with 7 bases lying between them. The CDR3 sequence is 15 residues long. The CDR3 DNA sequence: TGTGCCAGCAGCGTAGGGACAGTCTCCTACAATGAGCAGTTCTTC. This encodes CASSVGTVSYNEQFF.

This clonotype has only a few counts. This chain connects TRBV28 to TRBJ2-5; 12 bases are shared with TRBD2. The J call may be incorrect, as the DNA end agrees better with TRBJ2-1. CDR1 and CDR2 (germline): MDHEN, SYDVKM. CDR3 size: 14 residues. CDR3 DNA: TGTGCCAGTTCTAGCGGGGGGGCCTGGAATGAGCAGTTCTTC. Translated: CASSSGGAWNEQFF.

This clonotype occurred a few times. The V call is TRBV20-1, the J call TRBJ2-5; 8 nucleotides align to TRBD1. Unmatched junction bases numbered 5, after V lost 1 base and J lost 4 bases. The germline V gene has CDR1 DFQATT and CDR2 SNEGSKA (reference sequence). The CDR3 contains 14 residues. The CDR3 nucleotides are TGCAGTGCTAGAGCCCAGGGGGCGTTAGAGACCCAGTACTTC. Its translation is CSARAQGALETQYF.

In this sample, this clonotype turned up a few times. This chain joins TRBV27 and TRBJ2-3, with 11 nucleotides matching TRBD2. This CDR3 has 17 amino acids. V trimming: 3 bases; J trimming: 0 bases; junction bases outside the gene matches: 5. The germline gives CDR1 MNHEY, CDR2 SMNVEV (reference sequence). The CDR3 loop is CASSFVLAGGSTDTQYF. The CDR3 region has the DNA TGTGCCAGCAGTTTTGTTCTAGCGGGAGGTAGCACAGATACGCAGTATTTT.

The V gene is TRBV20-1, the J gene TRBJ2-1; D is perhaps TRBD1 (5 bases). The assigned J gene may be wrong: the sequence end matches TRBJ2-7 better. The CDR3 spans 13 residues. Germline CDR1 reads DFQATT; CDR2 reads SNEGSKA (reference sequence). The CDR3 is CSARDTRDYEQYF. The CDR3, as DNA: TGCAGTGCTAGAGATACCAGGGACTACGAGCAGTACTTC.

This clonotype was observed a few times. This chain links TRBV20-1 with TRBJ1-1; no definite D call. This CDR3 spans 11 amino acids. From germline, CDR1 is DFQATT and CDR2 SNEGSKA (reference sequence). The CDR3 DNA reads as TGCAGCAGCACCCCCGAAACTGAAGCTTTCTTT. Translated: CSSTPETEAFF.

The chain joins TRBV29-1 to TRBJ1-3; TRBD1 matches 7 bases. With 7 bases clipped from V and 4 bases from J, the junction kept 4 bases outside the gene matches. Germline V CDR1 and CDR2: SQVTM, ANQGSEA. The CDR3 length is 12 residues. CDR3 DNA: TGCAGCGCCGGACAGGTCGGAAACACCATATATTTT. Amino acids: CSAGQVGNTIYF.

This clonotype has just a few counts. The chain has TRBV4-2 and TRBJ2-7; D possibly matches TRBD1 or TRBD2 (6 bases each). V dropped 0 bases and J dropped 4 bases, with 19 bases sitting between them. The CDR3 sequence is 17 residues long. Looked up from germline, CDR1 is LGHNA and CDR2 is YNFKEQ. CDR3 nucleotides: TGTGCCAGCAGCCAAGAGGCTGAGGGGGGCCTTTTTTACGAGCAGTACTTC. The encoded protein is CASSQEAEGGLFYEQYF.

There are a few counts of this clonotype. CDR3 in DNA: TGTGCCAGCAGTCCCGGGACAGCCGGCGAGGGGTATGGCTACACCTTC. Translating it yields CASSPGTAGEGYGYTF. The V and J genes are TRBV28 and TRBJ1-2; 7 bases are a match to TRBD1. The V gene's germline CDR1 is MDHEN and CDR2 SYDVKM. The V and J ends lost 5 bases and 5 bases, in that order; junction bases with no gene match: 14. CDR3 length: 16 amino acids.

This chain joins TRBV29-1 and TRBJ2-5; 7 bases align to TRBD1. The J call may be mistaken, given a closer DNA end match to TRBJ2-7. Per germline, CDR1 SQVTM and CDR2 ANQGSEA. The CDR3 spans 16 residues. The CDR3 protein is CSVVYLGAGGSDEQYF. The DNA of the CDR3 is TGCAGCGTTGTATACCTGGGTGCAGGGGGTAGCGACGAGCAGTACTTC.

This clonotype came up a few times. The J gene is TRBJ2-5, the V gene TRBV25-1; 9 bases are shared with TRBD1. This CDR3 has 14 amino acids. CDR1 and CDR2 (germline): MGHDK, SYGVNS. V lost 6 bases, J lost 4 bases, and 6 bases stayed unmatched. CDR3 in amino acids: CASSEQGAGETQYF. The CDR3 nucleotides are TGTGCCAGCAGCGAACAGGGGGCCGGAGAGACCCAGTACTTC.

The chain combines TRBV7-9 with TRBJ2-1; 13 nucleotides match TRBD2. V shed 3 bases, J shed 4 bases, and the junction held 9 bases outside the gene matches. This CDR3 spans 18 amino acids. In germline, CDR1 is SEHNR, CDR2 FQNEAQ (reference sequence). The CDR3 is CASSFPGLAGTGYNEQFF. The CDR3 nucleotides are TGTGCCAGCAGCTTCCCGGGACTAGCGGGGACTGGTTACAATGAGCAGTTCTTC.

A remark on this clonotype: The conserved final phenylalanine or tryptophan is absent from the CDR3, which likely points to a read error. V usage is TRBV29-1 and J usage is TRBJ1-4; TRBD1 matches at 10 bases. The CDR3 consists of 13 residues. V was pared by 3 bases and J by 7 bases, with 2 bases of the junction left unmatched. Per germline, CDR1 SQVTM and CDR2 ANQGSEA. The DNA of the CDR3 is TGCAGCGTTGAGACAGGGGGCTCTGAAAAACTGTTTTCT. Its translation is CSVETGGSEKLFS.

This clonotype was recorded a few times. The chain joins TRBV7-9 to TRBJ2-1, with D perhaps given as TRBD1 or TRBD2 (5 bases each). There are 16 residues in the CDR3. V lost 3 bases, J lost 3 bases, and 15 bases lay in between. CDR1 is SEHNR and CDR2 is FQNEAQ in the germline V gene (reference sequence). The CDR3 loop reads CASSLVDGTDYNEQFF. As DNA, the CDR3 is TGTGCCAGCAGCTTGGTAGACGGGACGGACTACAATGAGCAGTTCTTC.

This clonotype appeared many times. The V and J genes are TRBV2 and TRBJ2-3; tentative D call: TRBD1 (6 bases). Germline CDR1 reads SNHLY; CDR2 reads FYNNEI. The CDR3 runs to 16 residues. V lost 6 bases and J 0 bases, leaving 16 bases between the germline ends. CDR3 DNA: TGTGCCAGCAGGGGACAACAGGAATCTAGCACAGATACGCAGTATTTT. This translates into CASRGQQESSTDTQYF.

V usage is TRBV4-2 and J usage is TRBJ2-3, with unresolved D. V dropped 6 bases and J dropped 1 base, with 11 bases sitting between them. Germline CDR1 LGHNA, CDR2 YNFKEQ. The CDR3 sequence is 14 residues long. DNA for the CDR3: TGTGCCAGCAGGTTGGAGCCGGGCACAGATACGCAGTATTTT. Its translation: CASRLEPGTDTQYF.

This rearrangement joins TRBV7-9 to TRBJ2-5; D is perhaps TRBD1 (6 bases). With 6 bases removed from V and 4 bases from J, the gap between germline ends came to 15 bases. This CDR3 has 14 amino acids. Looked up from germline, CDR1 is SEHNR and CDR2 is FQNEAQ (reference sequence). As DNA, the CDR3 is TGTGCCAGCAGTCGGACAGAGCGCCGAGAGACCCAGTACTTC. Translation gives CASSRTERRETQYF.

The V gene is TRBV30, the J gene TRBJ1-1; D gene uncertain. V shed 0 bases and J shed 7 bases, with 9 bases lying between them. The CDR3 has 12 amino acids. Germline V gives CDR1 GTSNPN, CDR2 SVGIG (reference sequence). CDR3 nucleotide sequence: TGTGCCTGGAGTGTAACCCAGAGTGAAGCTTTCTTT. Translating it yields CAWSVTQSEAFF. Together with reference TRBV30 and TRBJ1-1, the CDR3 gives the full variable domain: SQTIHQWPATLVQPVGSPLSLECTVEGTSNPNLYWYRQAAGRGLQLLFYSVGIGQISSEVPQNLSASRPQDRQFILSSKKLLLSDSGFYLCAWSVTQSEAFFGQGTRLTVV.

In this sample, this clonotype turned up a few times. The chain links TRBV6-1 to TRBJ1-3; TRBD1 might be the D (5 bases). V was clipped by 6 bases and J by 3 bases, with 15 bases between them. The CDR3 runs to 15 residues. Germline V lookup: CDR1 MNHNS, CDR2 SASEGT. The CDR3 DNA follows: TGTGCCAGCAGCGTACTGGACACCAGTGGAAACACCATATATTTT. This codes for CASSVLDTSGNTIYF.

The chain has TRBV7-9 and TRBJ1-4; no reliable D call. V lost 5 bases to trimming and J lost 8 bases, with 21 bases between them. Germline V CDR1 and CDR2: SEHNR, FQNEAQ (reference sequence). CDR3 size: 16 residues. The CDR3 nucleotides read TGTGCCAGCAGCGCACTCGGACCAGACCCACACGAAAAACTGTTTTTT. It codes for CASSALGPDPHEKLFF. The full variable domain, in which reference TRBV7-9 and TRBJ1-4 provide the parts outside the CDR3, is DTGVSQNPRHKITKRGQNVTFRCDPISEHNRLYWYRQTLGQGPEFLTYFQNEAQLEKSRLLSDRFSAERPKGSFSTLEIQRTEQGDSAMYLCASSALGPDPHEKLFFGSGTQLSVL.

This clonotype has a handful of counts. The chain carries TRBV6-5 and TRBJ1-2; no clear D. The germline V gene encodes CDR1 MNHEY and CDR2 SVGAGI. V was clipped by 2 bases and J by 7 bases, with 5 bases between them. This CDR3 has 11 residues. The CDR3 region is CASSYEGGYTF. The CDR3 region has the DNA TGTGCCAGCAGTTACGAAGGTGGCTACACCTTC.

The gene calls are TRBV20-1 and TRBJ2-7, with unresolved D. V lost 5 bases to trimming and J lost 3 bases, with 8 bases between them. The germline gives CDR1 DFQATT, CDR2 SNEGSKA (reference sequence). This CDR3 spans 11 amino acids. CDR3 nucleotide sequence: TGCAGTGCTTTCCGGAGCTACGAGCAGTACTTC. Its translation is CSAFRSYEQYF.

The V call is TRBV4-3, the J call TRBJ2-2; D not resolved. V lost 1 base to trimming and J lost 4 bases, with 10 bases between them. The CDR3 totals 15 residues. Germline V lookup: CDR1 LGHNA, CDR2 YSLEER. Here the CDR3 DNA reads TGCGCCAGCAGCCAAGGGGAACGATTCACCGGGGAGCTGTTTTTT. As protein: CASSQGERFTGELFF.

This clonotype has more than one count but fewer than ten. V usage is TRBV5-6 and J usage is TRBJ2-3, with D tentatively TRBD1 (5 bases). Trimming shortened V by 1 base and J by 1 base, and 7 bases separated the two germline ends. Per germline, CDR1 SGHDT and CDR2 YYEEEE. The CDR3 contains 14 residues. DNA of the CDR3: TGTGCCAGCAGCTTGATACAGGGCACAGATACGCAGTATTTT. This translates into CASSLIQGTDTQYF. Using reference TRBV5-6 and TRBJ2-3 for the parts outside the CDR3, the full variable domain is DAGVTQSPTHLIKTRGQQVTLRCSPKSGHDTVSWYQQALGQGPQFIFQYYEEEERQRGNFPDRFSGHQFPNYSSELNVNALLLGDSALYLCASSLIQGTDTQYFGPGTRLTVL.